These T cell receptor beta chains were read from a single sample in a study of spatial heterogeneity in lung cancer. MiXCR was run by TCRdb on the 5' RACE reads, yielding one entry per CDR3 protein. Here the sample spans 40,000 to 50,000 distinct CDR3 sequences, approximately 13% being singletons. This specimen consisted of PBMCs, obtained at surgery. These receptors were obtained from a male donor with early-stage non-small cell lung cancer. Each CDR3 is given with its conserved first and last residue. The D gene is left open where the match is weak. Only some rows state a clone size, as once, few, many or a class for expanded clones.

CDR3aa: CASSPSGAAHEQYF
CDR3nt: TGCGCCAGCAGCCCGTCAGGAGCAGCCCACGAGCAGTACTTC
v_gene: TRBV5-1
d_gene: .
abundance: few
j_gene: TRBJ2-7

CDR3aa: CSVERQGGTGELFF
CDR3nt: TGCAGCGTTGAGCGGCAGGGGGGCACCGGGGAGCTGTTTTTT
v_gene: TRBV29-1
d_gene: .
abundance: .
j_gene: TRBJ2-2

CDR3aa: CASSLPGGTDTQYF
CDR3nt: TGCGCCAGCAGCCTCCCTGGAGGGACAGATACGCAGTATTTT
v_gene: TRBV5-1
d_gene: .
abundance: .
j_gene: TRBJ2-3

CDR3aa: CASSTDGNYGYTF
CDR3nt: TGCGCCAGCAGCACGGACGGAAACTATGGCTACACCTTC
v_gene: TRBV5-1
d_gene: .
abundance: .
j_gene: TRBJ1-2

CDR3aa: CASSYVVGRGYNEQFF
CDR3nt: TGTGCCAGCAGTTACGTGGTCGGGAGAGGGTACAATGAGCAGTTCTTC
v_gene: TRBV6-2/TRBV6-3
d_gene: .
abundance: few
j_gene: TRBJ2-1

CDR3aa: CASSMKWASQTQYF
CDR3nt: TGTGCCAGCAGTATGAAGTGGGCTAGCCAGACCCAGTACTTC
v_gene: TRBV7-2
d_gene: .
abundance: few
j_gene: TRBJ2-5

CDR3aa: CASSFRADTQYF
CDR3nt: TGTGCCAGCAGTTTCAGGGCGGATACGCAGTATTTT
v_gene: TRBV12-3/TRBV12-4
d_gene: .
abundance: many
j_gene: TRBJ2-3

CDR3aa: CASSPRVGRRNEQFF
CDR3nt: TGTGCCAGCTCACCACGGGTTGGTAGACGCAATGAGCAGTTCTTC
v_gene: TRBV18
d_gene: .
abundance: few
j_gene: TRBJ2-1

CDR3aa: CASSLGATGARYGYTF
CDR3nt: TGTGCCAGCAGCTTGGGGGCCACAGGGGCGCGCTATGGCTACACCTTC
v_gene: TRBV5-6
d_gene: TRBD1
abundance: few
j_gene: TRBJ1-2

CDR3aa: CASSFAAYNEQFF
CDR3nt: TGTGCCAGCAGTTTTGCGGCCTACAATGAGCAGTTCTTC
v_gene: TRBV27
d_gene: .
abundance: few
j_gene: TRBJ2-1

CDR3aa: CASSSVAGGHNEQFF
CDR3nt: TGCGCCAGCAGCTCAGTAGCGGGGGGTCACAATGAGCAGTTCTTC
v_gene: TRBV5-1
d_gene: TRBD2
abundance: .
j_gene: TRBJ2-1

CDR3aa: CSVGRDRETEAFF
CDR3nt: TGCAGCGTCGGCCGGGACAGGGAGACTGAAGCTTTCTTT
v_gene: TRBV29-1
d_gene: TRBD1
abundance: .
j_gene: TRBJ1-1

CDR3aa: CASSFNGATNEKLFF
CDR3nt: TGTGCCAGCAGCTTTAACGGAGCAACTAATGAAAAACTGTTTTTT
v_gene: TRBV7-2
d_gene: .
abundance: few
j_gene: TRBJ1-4

CDR3aa: CASSHTGLNQDEQFF
CDR3nt: TGTGCCAGCAGTCACACTGGTCTGAATCAGGATGAGCAGTTCTTC
v_gene: TRBV27
d_gene: .
abundance: few
j_gene: TRBJ2-1

CDR3aa: CASSAGGTPYEQYF
CDR3nt: TGCGCCAGCAGTGCTGGGGGTACCCCCTACGAGCAGTACTTC
v_gene: TRBV10-2
d_gene: .
abundance: few
j_gene: TRBJ2-7

CDR3aa: CASSPTSTQNYGYTF
CDR3nt: TGTGCCAGCAGCCCCACTTCGACTCAAAACTATGGCTACACCTTC
v_gene: TRBV7-9
d_gene: .
abundance: many
j_gene: TRBJ1-2

CDR3aa: CASSQTGDVEETQYF
CDR3nt: TGTGCCAGCAGTCAAACCGGGGACGTAGAAGAGACCCAGTACTTC
v_gene: TRBV28
d_gene: .
abundance: .
j_gene: TRBJ2-5

CDR3aa: CSVEGGSRTQYF
CDR3nt: TGCAGCGTTGAAGGCGGGAGTAGGACCCAGTACTTC
v_gene: TRBV29-1
d_gene: TRBD2
abundance: many
j_gene: TRBJ2-5

CDR3aa: CASSPPDSYEQYF
CDR3nt: TGTGCCAGCTCACCTCCTGACAGCTACGAGCAGTACTTC
v_gene: TRBV18
d_gene: .
abundance: many
j_gene: TRBJ2-7

CDR3aa: CASSSGEDTEAFF
CDR3nt: TGTGCCAGCAGCTCCGGGGAAGACACTGAAGCTTTCTTT
v_gene: TRBV6-6
d_gene: .
abundance: few
j_gene: TRBJ1-1

CDR3aa: CASSQEIGELFF
CDR3nt: TGTGCCAGCAGCCAAGAAATCGGGGAGCTGTTTTTT
v_gene: TRBV14
d_gene: .
abundance: .
j_gene: TRBJ2-2

CDR3aa: CASSLTRNQGNEQFF
CDR3nt: TGTGCCAGCAGCCTCACCAGGAACCAAGGGAATGAGCAGTTCTTC
v_gene: TRBV9
d_gene: .
abundance: few
j_gene: TRBJ2-1

CDR3aa: CASSGTGLNQPQHF
CDR3nt: TGTGCCAGCAGCGGCACAGGTTTGAATCAGCCCCAGCATTTT
v_gene: TRBV9
d_gene: .
abundance: many
j_gene: TRBJ1-5

CDR3aa: CASSLGASNTGELFF
CDR3nt: TGCGCCAGCAGCTTGGGGGCCAGTAACACCGGGGAGCTGTTTTTT
v_gene: TRBV5-1
d_gene: .
abundance: few
j_gene: TRBJ2-2

CDR3aa: CASSLFWVQGALDNSPLHF
CDR3nt: TGTGCCAGCAGCTTGTTCTGGGTCCAGGGGGCGCTGGATAATTCACCCCTCCACTTT
v_gene: TRBV5-6
d_gene: TRBD1
abundance: few
j_gene: TRBJ1-6

CDR3aa: CSASRSIGADTQYF
CDR3nt: TGCAGTGCTAGTAGATCAATTGGGGCAGATACGCAGTATTTT
v_gene: TRBV20-1
d_gene: .
abundance: .
j_gene: TRBJ2-3

CDR3aa: CASSLSPGRQYF
CDR3nt: TGCGCCAGCAGCTTGTCCCCGGGCCGGCAGTACTTC
v_gene: TRBV5-1
d_gene: .
abundance: few
j_gene: TRBJ2-7

CDR3aa: CASSEGTGAGTGELFF
CDR3nt: TGCGCCAGCAGTGAGGGCACAGGGGCGGGCACCGGGGAGCTGTTTTTT
v_gene: TRBV10-2
d_gene: TRBD1
abundance: .
j_gene: TRBJ2-2

CDR3aa: CSVGGFMNTEAFF
CDR3nt: TGCAGTGTGGGGGGGTTCATGAACACTGAAGCTTTCTTT
v_gene: TRBV20-1
d_gene: .
abundance: .
j_gene: TRBJ1-1

CDR3aa: CASRADGTANEKLFF
CDR3nt: TGTGCCAGCAGAGCCGACGGGACAGCTAATGAAAAACTGTTTTTT
v_gene: TRBV6-5
d_gene: TRBD1
abundance: .
j_gene: TRBJ1-4

CDR3aa: CASSLTGTGLSLQYF
CDR3nt: TGTGCCAGCAGCTTGACCGGGACAGGTTTATCGTTGCAGTACTTC
v_gene: TRBV7-2
d_gene: TRBD1
abundance: .
j_gene: TRBJ2-7

CDR3aa: CASSILSQGPFF
CDR3nt: TGTGCCAGCAGCATCCTTAGTCAGGGGCCGTTCTTC
v_gene: TRBV11-2
d_gene: .
abundance: few
j_gene: TRBJ2-1

CDR3aa: CASGRTDTQYF
CDR3nt: TGTGCCAGCGGTAGGACAGATACGCAGTATTTT
v_gene: TRBV25-1
d_gene: .
abundance: many
j_gene: TRBJ2-3

CDR3aa: CAIRRDRERDTEAFF
CDR3nt: TGTGCCATCAGAAGGGACAGGGAACGCGACACTGAAGCTTTCTTT
v_gene: TRBV10-3
d_gene: TRBD1
abundance: many
j_gene: TRBJ1-1

CDR3aa: CASGTAEFDEQYF
CDR3nt: TGTGCCAGCGGGACTGCCGAATTCGACGAGCAGTACTTC
v_gene: TRBV2
d_gene: .
abundance: medium-sized
j_gene: TRBJ2-7

CDR3aa: CASRGTGGEKLFF
CDR3nt: TGCGCCAGCCGTGGGACAGGGGGTGAAAAACTGTTTTTT
v_gene: TRBV5-1
d_gene: TRBD1
abundance: many
j_gene: TRBJ1-4

CDR3aa: CSATGQAQATEAFF
CDR3nt: TGCAGTGCTACAGGACAGGCCCAGGCGACTGAAGCTTTCTTT
v_gene: TRBV20-1
d_gene: TRBD1
abundance: .
j_gene: TRBJ1-1

CDR3aa: CASSDEGLLTYEQYF
CDR3nt: TGCGCCAGCAGCGACGAGGGACTCCTAACCTACGAGCAGTACTTC
v_gene: TRBV5-1
d_gene: .
abundance: .
j_gene: TRBJ2-7

CDR3aa: CASAPQQFHGYRSEAFF
CDR3nt: TGCGCCAGCGCCCCCCAGCAGTTCCATGGGTATCGTAGTGAAGCTTTCTTT
v_gene: TRBV23-1
d_gene: .
abundance: .
j_gene: TRBJ1-1

CDR3aa: CASSLSWAGELFF
CDR3nt: TGTGCCAGCAGCTTAAGCTGGGCCGGGGAGCTGTTTTTT
v_gene: TRBV11-2
d_gene: .
abundance: .
j_gene: TRBJ2-2

CDR3aa: CASSLKLADLQETQYF
CDR3nt: TGCGCCAGCAGCTTGAAACTAGCGGACTTACAAGAGACCCAGTACTTC
v_gene: TRBV5-1
d_gene: TRBD2
abundance: .
j_gene: TRBJ2-5

CDR3aa: CSARDPRGNSPLHF
CDR3nt: TGCAGTGCTAGAGATCCCAGGGGGAATTCACCCCTCCACTTT
v_gene: TRBV20-1
d_gene: TRBD1
abundance: few
j_gene: TRBJ1-6